The present T cell receptor beta chain was sequenced within a study of T cells in localized non-small cell lung cancer. Findings and caveats of the study: Uninvolved adjacent lung showed peak T cell clonality, exceeding tumor. Higher blood T cell density went with longer overall survival. Multi-region tumor sequencing was not done, so intratumor heterogeneity could not be excluded.

Data came from immunoSEQ multiplex PCR; TCRdb stores just in-frame clones and leaves some out. The table records around 1,500 clones, about a quarter of them present only once. The germline V gene has CDR1 KGHSH and CDR2 LQKENI. V was pared by 1 base and J by 0 bases, with 9 bases between. The CDR3 is 15 residues long. Atypia-free adjacent lung was sampled at least 2 cm beyond the tumor margin. This clone was detected only once. Antigen unknown. This chain links TRBV18 with TRBJ1-1; TRBD1 might be the D (5 bases). The receptor comes from a male donor aged 60 or over with stage II squamous cell lung carcinoma. Sequenced material: normal lung tissue next to the tumor, taken before any cancer treatment. The CDR3 DNA reads as TGTGCCAGCTCACCACTCGACAGCATGAACACTGAAGCTTTCTTT. This translates into CASSPLDSMNTEAFF.